The 22 T cell receptor beta chains presented below share a single source sample, sequenced in a study of T cell changes during pregnancy in multiple sclerosis. This table comes from immunoSEQ multiplex PCR, and its TCRdb copy is limited to in-frame clones, with some not included. This table holds 42,000 or so clones, 87% found once. The material was CD4+ T cells from peripheral blood mononuclear cells, obtained after pregnancy. All receptors come from a female donor with multiple sclerosis, enrolled in a pregnancy study.

The chain has TRBV15 and TRBJ1-1; D gene ambiguous. Germline CDR1 is LNHNV and CDR2 is YYDKDF (reference sequence). This CDR3 has 13 amino acids. The V end was cut by 0 bases, the J end by 3 bases, with 5 bases between. The CDR3 DNA is TGTGCCACCAGCAGAGAATCGGACACTGAAGCTTTCTTT. Protein product: CATSRESDTEAFF.

The rearrangement uses TRBV2 and TRBJ2-1; tentative D call: TRBD2 (5 bases). The V gene's germline CDR1 is SNHLY and CDR2 FYNNEI. This CDR3 has 14 residues. V was pared by 7 bases and J by 0 bases, with 10 bases between. CDR3 coding DNA: TGTGCCAGCAACTGGGAGAGCTCCTACAATGAGCAGTTCTTC. This sequence encodes CASNWESSYNEQFF.

This rearrangement joins TRBV4-3 to TRBJ2-3, with a tentative D call TRBD2 (5 bases). The germline V gene encodes CDR1 LGHNA and CDR2 YSLEER. The CDR3 has 16 amino acids. Trimming took 3 bases from V and 1 from J, leaving 14 bases between them. CDR3 amino acids: CASSHVEGRGTDTQYF. In DNA, the CDR3 is TGCGCCAGCAGCCACGTTGAGGGAAGGGGCACAGATACGCAGTATTTT.

This chain uses TRBV6-5 with TRBJ1-1; possible D gene TRBD1, 6 bases. The CDR3 runs 14 residues. CDR1 MNHEY and CDR2 SVGAGI come from the germline V gene. V lost 4 bases and J lost 7, with 16 bases in between. The CDR3 protein is CASSSTGPRGEAFF. For the CDR3, the DNA is TGTGCCAGCAGTTCAACAGGGCCCCGGGGTGAAGCTTTCTTT.

The chain combines TRBV5-6 with TRBJ2-5; maybe TRBD2 (5 bases). Deletions cut 2 bases from V and 4 bases from J, with 18 bases between. Germline V lookup: CDR1 SGHDT, CDR2 YYEEEE. The CDR3 runs to 16 residues. The CDR3 here is CASSFGGRPSGETQYF. In DNA, the CDR3 is TGTGCCAGCAGCTTCGGAGGCCGGCCTAGTGGAGAGACCCAGTACTTC.

The gene calls are TRBV6-1 and TRBJ2-7; TRBD1 agrees at 7 bases. V gave up 2 bases and J gave up 2 bases; unmatched junction bases: 6. The length of the CDR3 is 15 residues. Germline loops: CDR1 MNHNS, CDR2 SASEGT. The CDR3 loop is CASSEPQGITYEQYF. The CDR3 DNA follows: TGTGCCAGCAGTGAACCACAGGGGATTACCTACGAGCAGTACTTC.

The CDR3, as DNA: TGTGCCAGCAACCCCGGGGAGGGGAGCTACACCTTC. Its protein product is CASNPGEGSYTF. The rearrangement links TRBV6-5 to TRBJ1-2; possibly TRBD1 for D (5 bases). Germline V CDR1 and CDR2: MNHEY, SVGAGI. Trimming removed 7 bases at V and 9 bases at J, with 15 bases between. The CDR3 totals 12 residues.

The chain combines TRBV2 with TRBJ2-1; the match to TRBD2 covers 11 bases. Germline CDR1 and CDR2: SNHLY and FYNNEI. The CDR3 length is 16 residues. V was pared by 7 bases and J by 2 bases, with 7 bases of the junction left unmatched. The CDR3 region has the DNA TGTGCCAGCAAGACGGGACTAGCGGCTACCTACAATGAGCAGTTCTTC. Encoded protein: CASKTGLAATYNEQFF.

This clone showed up just once. The V gene is TRBV5-6, the J gene TRBJ1-2; D ambiguous. Germline CDR1 reads SGHDT; CDR2 reads YYEEEE. Trimming removed 4 bases from V and 4 bases from J, with 11 bases in between. The CDR3 spans 13 residues. The CDR3 DNA is TGTGCCAGCAGCCGTACACCCAGCTATGGCTACACCTTC. Its translation: CASSRTPSYGYTF.

The rearrangement links TRBV5-3 to TRBJ1-5; a weak D match, TRBD1 (6 bases). TRBV5-3 is given ORF status, its function remaining uncertain. The CDR3 contains 15 residues. Between the trimmed V and J ends, which lost 5 bases and 6 bases, there was a span of 18 bases. The DNA of the CDR3 is TGTGCCAGAAGGCGTCCACAGGGAAGGGCTCAGCCCCAGCATTTT. Residues: CARRRPQGRAQPQHF.

This clone is a singleton in its sample. The V and J genes are TRBV5-4 and TRBJ2-7; 13 bases map to TRBD2. Germline loops: CDR1 SGHNT, CDR2 YYREEE (reference sequence). The CDR3 length is 15 residues. V shed 1 base, J shed 5 bases, and the junction held 3 bases outside the gene matches. CDR3 sequence: CASSLTSGGVDEQYF. Here the CDR3 DNA reads TGTGCCAGCAGCTTGACTAGCGGGGGGGTCGACGAGCAGTACTTC.

This chain joins TRBV10-3 and TRBJ2-3; 7 bases fit TRBD2. Germline values: CDR1 ENHRY, CDR2 SYGVKD. This CDR3 has 15 amino acids. V shed 7 bases and J 0 bases; nucleotides not matched to a gene: 7. CDR3 DNA sequence: TGTGCCATCACTCCGGCAGCGGGGAGCACAGATACGCAGTATTTT. Its protein product is CAITPAAGSTDTQYF.

The chain couples TRBV28 to TRBJ1-1; weak D call: TRBD1 (5 bases). The V and J ends lost 3 bases and 4 bases respectively, with 12 bases between them. Per germline, CDR1 MDHEN and CDR2 SYDVKM. This CDR3 region has 14 residues. The CDR3 sequence: CASSFLVGGTEAFF. The CDR3 DNA follows: TGTGCCAGCAGTTTCCTGGTGGGGGGCACTGAAGCTTTCTTT.

The V call is TRBV4-1, the J call TRBJ1-2; 9 bases align to TRBD1. The J segment lost 8 bases and the V segment lost 4 bases, leaving 17 bases of the junction unmatched. The CDR3 totals 17 residues. Germline CDR1 reads MGHRA; CDR2 reads YSYEKL. CDR3 loop: CASSPLPNAQGAGGYTF. DNA of the CDR3: TGCGCCAGCAGCCCCCTCCCAAACGCACAGGGGGCGGGGGGCTACACCTTC.

V is TRBV2 and J is TRBJ1-2; weak D call: TRBD1 (6 bases). This CDR3 comprises 14 residues. Germline assignment: CDR1 SNHLY and CDR2 FYNNEI. Trimming stripped 7 bases from V and 5 bases from J, with 17 bases between. The DNA for the CDR3 is TGTGCCAGCATCTCTGCAGGGAGGGGGTATGGCTACACCTTC. Protein sequence: CASISAGRGYGYTF.

V usage is TRBV27 and J usage is TRBJ1-2; D might be TRBD1 (5 bases). Trimming removed 3 bases from V and 8 bases from J, with 13 bases in between. Looked up from germline, CDR1 is MNHEY and CDR2 is SMNVEV (reference sequence). The CDR3 is 13 amino acids. The CDR3 DNA reads as TGTGCCAGCAGTTTGGCGGGGGATTTCGGCTACACCTTC. Its translation is CASSLAGDFGYTF.

This chain joins TRBV5-4 and TRBJ2-3; 8 bases map to TRBD2. The CDR3 extends over 15 amino acids. Losses at the gene ends were 4 bases for V and 0 bases for J; bases not matched to a gene: 4. Germline CDR1 and CDR2: SGHNT and YYREEE (reference sequence). The CDR3 DNA reads TGTGCCAGCAGCCCCCAGCGGGGGAGCACAGATACGCAGTATTTT. Amino acid sequence: CASSPQRGSTDTQYF.

The chain employs TRBV27 and TRBJ1-6; D might be TRBD1 (5 bases). The V gene lost 6 bases and the J gene lost 7 bases, with 19 bases spanning the gap. The CDR3 extends over 16 amino acids. CDR1 is MNHEY and CDR2 is SMNVEV in the germline V gene (reference sequence). The CDR3 DNA reads TGTGCCAGCAGGGCCCTCGGGGGGACCGTCAATTCACCCCTCCACTTT. Its protein product is CASRALGGTVNSPLHF.

J is TRBJ2-3 and V is TRBV7-6; no clear D gene. With 1 base removed from V and 2 bases from J, the gap between germline ends came to 10 bases. The CDR3 covers 15 residues. Germline V gives CDR1 SGHVS, CDR2 FNYEAQ. CDR3 residues: CASSLGPAITDTQYF. The CDR3 coding sequence is TGTGCCAGCAGCTTAGGGCCTGCAATCACAGATACGCAGTATTTT.

The chain combines TRBV6-6 with TRBJ1-1; D gene ambiguous. V was clipped by 0 bases and J by 4 bases, with 6 bases between them. CDR1 MNHNY and CDR2 SVGAGI come from the germline V gene (reference sequence). This CDR3 spans 13 amino acids. The CDR3 bases are TGTGCCAGCAGTTACTCCGAGGCCACTGAAGCTTTCTTT. Protein sequence: CASSYSEATEAFF.

The rearrangement links TRBV29-1 to TRBJ1-2; possibly TRBD1 for D (5 bases). Trimming removed 3 bases from V and 6 bases from J, with 11 bases in between. From germline, CDR1 is SQVTM and CDR2 ANQGSEA. The CDR3 sequence is 12 residues long. The CDR3 spells CSVEERGDGYTF. The CDR3 DNA reads as TGCAGCGTTGAGGAGCGGGGGGATGGCTACACCTTC.

The chain employs TRBV29-1 and TRBJ1-1, with 10 bases matching TRBD1. CDR1 and CDR2 (germline): SQVTM, ANQGSEA. The ends lost 5 bases at V and 3 bases at J; junction bases unmatched: 9. The CDR3 contains 15 residues. The CDR3 coding sequence is TGCAGCGTTCATTTGACAGGGGGCAGGGACACTGAAGCTTTCTTT. It is translated as CSVHLTGGRDTEAFF.